The 20 T cell receptor beta chains in this list originate from one sample, sequenced in a study of T-cell memory formation after mild COVID-19. One entry per CDR3 protein results from TCRdb running MiXCR on the 5' RACE reads. The sample consists of fewer than 400,000 distinct CDR3 sequences, more than 15% of them appearing once. Sequenced input: PBMCs or a T cell subset sorted from them (not recorded which). These receptors came from a man between 18 and 35 years old who had mild COVID-19 (a few samples of this study predate the infection). Cell type and time point are not known.

The chain has TRBV7-3 and TRBJ2-1; the D is unclear. The CDR3 extends over 13 amino acids. Germline V gene data show CDR1 as SGHTA and CDR2 as FQGTGA. Trimming left V 1 base short and J 8 bases short, with 9 bases between. The DNA of the CDR3 is TGTGCCAGCAGCTTAATGGCCCCGCATGAGCAGTTCTTC. Translating it yields CASSLMAPHEQFF.

This clonotype was seen a handful of times. This rearrangement joins TRBV5-1 to TRBJ2-3; 11 nucleotides agree with TRBD2. Trimming took 6 bases from V and 2 from J; bases not matched to a gene: 11. The CDR3 sequence is 17 residues long. Germline CDR1 reads SGHRS; CDR2 reads YFSETQ. CDR3 sequence: CASTRLSGGALTDTQYF. Here the CDR3 DNA reads TGCGCCAGCACCCGGCTTAGCGGGGGGGCCCTCACAGATACGCAGTATTTT.

The rearrangement links TRBV12-3 or TRBV12-4 to TRBJ2-4, with TRBD1 matching over 7 bases. This CDR3 is built from 14 residues. V trimming: 2 bases; J trimming: 5 bases; junction bases outside the gene matches: 3. The CDR3 sequence: CASSLTGAQNIQYF. The CDR3 DNA follows: TGTGCCAGCAGTTTAACAGGGGCCCAAAACATTCAGTACTTC.

The V and J genes are TRBV7-9 and TRBJ1-1; 9 bases agree with TRBD1. With 5 bases clipped from V and 5 bases from J, the junction kept 6 bases outside the gene matches. The CDR3 extends over 14 amino acids. The germline V gene encodes CDR1 SEHNR and CDR2 FQNEAQ (reference sequence). CDR3 sequence: CASSRTGEGTEAFF. CDR3 bases: TGTGCCAGCAGCCGGACAGGGGAAGGAACTGAAGCTTTCTTT.

The gene calls are TRBV7-2 and TRBJ2-2, with D uncertain. The ends were cut back, 5 bases at V and 7 bases at J, with 11 bases in the middle. The germline CDR1 and CDR2 sequences are SGHTA and FQGNSA. The CDR3 has 13 residues. The CDR3 DNA is TGTGCCAGCAGCATATATAGTGTCGGGGAGCTGTTTTTT. Its protein product is CASSIYSVGELFF.

A few counts support this clonotype. This chain links TRBV5-1 with TRBJ1-2; 8 bases are shared with TRBD1. The CDR3 runs to 14 residues. The ends lost 0 bases at V and 7 bases at J; junction bases unmatched: 5. The germline V gene has CDR1 SGHRS and CDR2 YFSETQ. The CDR3 is CASSLGAGGTGYTF. DNA of the CDR3: TGCGCCAGCAGCTTGGGCGCAGGGGGCACTGGCTACACCTTC. The full variable domain, completed using reference TRBV5-1 and TRBJ1-2, is KAGVTQTPRYLIKTRGQQVTLSCSPISGHRSVSWYQQTPGQGLQFLFEYFSETQRNKGNFPGRFSGRQFSNSRSEMNVSTLELGDSALYLCASSLGAGGTGYTFGSGTRLTVV.

The table lists this clonotype with a few counts. The chain has TRBV7-9 and TRBJ2-1, with 7 bases lining up with TRBD2. Germline V lookup: CDR1 SEHNR, CDR2 FQNEAQ (reference sequence). Trimming at V came to 5 bases and at J to 7 bases, leaving 14 bases not matched to a gene. The CDR3 loop spans 16 amino acids. The chain's CDR3 is CASSRPGRVGANEQFF. The CDR3 DNA follows: TGTGCCAGCAGCCGACCGGGGAGGGTCGGAGCGAATGAGCAGTTCTTC.

This clonotype was counted only a few times. V and J are TRBV20-1 and TRBJ2-3, with a tentative D call TRBD1 (5 bases). The CDR3 loop spans 12 amino acids. Trimming removed 3 bases from V and 6 bases from J, with 10 bases in between. Germline CDR1 reads DFQATT; CDR2 reads SNEGSKA (reference sequence). The CDR3, as DNA: TGCAGTGCTAGGGGGCTGGGGGATACGCAGTATTTT. Amino acids: CSARGLGDTQYF.

This chain links TRBV5-5 with TRBJ2-2; a weak D match, TRBD2 (6 bases). Germline lookup yields CDR1 SGHKS and CDR2 YYEKEE (reference sequence). The CDR3 is made up of 15 amino acids. V was trimmed by 1 base and J by 4 bases, leaving 11 bases between them. As DNA, the CDR3 is TGTGCCAGCAGCTTGCGGAGGGACCCCACCGGGGAGCTGTTTTTT. It encodes CASSLRRDPTGELFF.

The chain couples TRBV15 to TRBJ2-2, with 7 bases aligning to TRBD1. CDR3 length: 18 amino acids. V shed 1 base, J shed 5 bases, and the junction held 13 bases outside the gene matches. CDR1 and CDR2 from the germline V gene are LNHNV and YYDKDF (reference sequence). The DNA for the CDR3 is TGTGCCACCAGCAGAGTGGGTTTCGGGACAGACAAAACCGGGGAGCTGTTTTTT. It specifies CATSRVGFGTDKTGELFF.

The chain couples TRBV12-3 or TRBV12-4 to TRBJ2-1; the match to TRBD2 covers 10 bases. This CDR3 is built from 21 residues. J lost 4 bases, V lost 0 bases, and 18 bases had no gene match. CDR3 sequence reads: CASSLARQYPILAGVYNEQFF. CDR3 DNA sequence: TGTGCCAGCAGTTTAGCGCGACAGTACCCGATTCTAGCGGGGGTGTACAATGAGCAGTTCTTC.

The sample holds a few counts of this clonotype. The chain combines TRBV4-3 with TRBJ2-6, with D perhaps TRBD2 (5 bases). This CDR3 has 16 amino acids. The ends were cut back, 0 bases at V and 2 bases at J, with 8 bases in the middle. The germline gives CDR1 LGHNA, CDR2 YSLEER. The CDR3 loop reads CASSQDSGTGANVLTF. The CDR3 region has the DNA TGCGCCAGCAGCCAAGACTCCGGGACTGGGGCCAACGTCCTGACTTTC.

This clonotype was seen a handful of times. This rearrangement joins TRBV7-2 to TRBJ2-7; 7 positions match TRBD1. Germline V gene sequence: CDR1 SGHTA, CDR2 FQGNSA. CDR3 length: 15 amino acids. The junction had 8 bases not matched to a gene; V was cut back by 2 bases and J by 4 bases. CDR3 loop: CASSLSGTETYEQYV. In nucleotides, the CDR3 is TGTGCCAGCAGCTTATCCGGGACAGAGACATACGAGCAGTACGTC.

The chain carries TRBV7-2 and TRBJ1-5; D uncertain. The CDR3 is made up of 12 amino acids. V lost 3 bases and J 9 bases, leaving 9 bases between the germline ends. Per germline, CDR1 SGHTA and CDR2 FQGNSA. CDR3: CASSFPGGPQHF. The CDR3 DNA reads TGTGCCAGCAGCTTCCCTGGAGGGCCCCAGCATTTT.

The chain joins TRBV7-7 to TRBJ2-5; TRBD1 aligns across 10 bases. In germline, CDR1 is SSHAT, CDR2 FNYEAQ (reference sequence). The CDR3 sequence is 15 residues long. V trimming: 5 bases; J trimming: 4 bases; junction bases outside the gene matches: 7. The CDR3 sequence is CASSRQGAGLETQYF. The CDR3 DNA sequence: TGTGCCAGCAGCCGACAGGGGGCTGGCTTAGAGACCCAGTACTTC.

The gene calls are TRBV5-1 and TRBJ2-1, with D perhaps matching TRBD2 (5 bases). The V end lost 4 bases, the J end lost 7 bases, and 12 bases lay between the germline ends. CDR3 length: 13 amino acids. The germline V gene has CDR1 SGHRS and CDR2 YFSETQ. The CDR3 spells CASSKDPGNEQFF. The CDR3 nucleotides read TGCGCCAGCAGCAAGGACCCGGGAAATGAGCAGTTCTTC.

This clonotype was seen a handful of times. The rearrangement uses TRBV7-6 and TRBJ2-7; D gene uncertain. The CDR3 runs 14 residues. CDR1 SGHVS and CDR2 FNYEAQ come from the germline V gene. V dropped 5 bases and J dropped 0 bases, with 11 bases sitting between them. The DNA for the CDR3 is TGTGCCAGCAGCGTAGGACGTAGCTCCTACGAGCAGTACTTC. Its protein is CASSVGRSSYEQYF.

The chain has TRBV11-2 and TRBJ1-1, with D maybe TRBD1 (6 bases). V was clipped by 8 bases and J by 1 base, with 11 bases between them. CDR3 length: 13 amino acids. Per germline, CDR1 SGHAT and CDR2 FQNNGV. CDR3 nucleotides: TGTGCCAGCCGAGGGGGATGGAACACTGAAGCTTTCTTT. Amino acids: CASRGGWNTEAFF.

The V and J genes are TRBV9 and TRBJ2-1, with TRBD1 matching 7 bases. V dropped 0 bases and J dropped 7; count of bases not matched to a gene: 10. Germline V CDR1 and CDR2: SGDLS, YYNGEE. The CDR3 is made up of 16 amino acids. This CDR3 is CASSVGRQGFGNEQFF. The CDR3 DNA is TGTGCCAGCAGCGTAGGAAGACAGGGCTTCGGAAATGAGCAGTTCTTC.

This clonotype showed up just a few times. The rearrangement links TRBV28 to TRBJ2-3, with TRBD1 matching over 8 bases. The CDR3 spans 15 residues. The V and J ends lost 8 bases and 0 bases, in that order; junction bases with no gene match: 7. CDR1 is MDHEN, CDR2 SYDVKM, per germline. DNA of the CDR3: TGTGCCAGCTTACCGGGACAGGCTAGCACAGATACGCAGTATTTT. Translation: CASLPGQASTDTQYF.